These 27 T cell receptor beta chains were sequenced from one sample in a study of cytomegalovirus exposure and HLA in healthy donors. Use of 60 Vbeta and 13 Jbeta primers characterized the PCR. Sequenced by immunoSEQ multiplex PCR; TCRdb stores in-frame clones only, minus some. There are approximately 160,000 clones in the sample; roughly 70% occur only once, and under 3% lies in the top ten. Sequencing input: PBMCs. These receptors all come from a woman in her forties or fifties in good health and CMV-seropositive.

Here the CDR3 DNA reads TGTGCCAGCAGATCTCAGGTGACCCAGTACTTC. Translating gives CASRSQVTQYF. The chain is built from TRBV6-5 and TRBJ2-5, with D unresolved. CDR1 MNHEY and CDR2 SVGAGI come from the germline V gene. V was shortened by 6 bases and J by 7 bases, with 9 bases between the two germline ends. CDR3 size: 11 residues.

Here the CDR3 reads CASSLGRDSPLHF. CDR3 coding DNA: TGTGCCAGCAGTTTGGGGAGAGATTCACCCCTCCACTTT. This rearrangement joins TRBV6-5 to TRBJ1-6, with unresolved D. The V end was cut by 4 bases, the J end by 8 bases, with 9 bases between. Germline assignment: CDR1 MNHEY and CDR2 SVGAGI. The CDR3 runs 13 residues.

The chain has TRBV11-2 and TRBJ2-2, with TRBD2 matching 8 bases. Trimming at V came to 5 bases and at J to 7 bases, leaving 12 bases not matched to a gene. This CDR3 region has 16 residues. CDR1 is SGHAT, CDR2 FQNNGV, per germline. In nucleotides, the CDR3 is TGTGCCAGCAGCACTATACTCGGCGGGGGGAGCGGGGAGCTGTTTTTT. Protein product: CASSTILGGGSGELFF.

Turning to this clone: The junction shows a germline mismatch at one end, possibly a read error. The CDR3 DNA follows: TGTTCCAGCAGCAGGACTGTCTACGAGCAGTACTTC. As protein: CSSSRTVYEQYF. This chain joins TRBV7-9 and TRBJ2-7; possibly TRBD2 for D (5 bases). The CDR3 extends over 12 amino acids. Per the germline V gene, CDR1 is SEHNR and CDR2 is FQNEAQ (reference sequence).

This chain links TRBV15 with TRBJ1-1; D gene ambiguous. V was trimmed by 0 bases and J by 1 base, leaving 12 bases between them. Germline assignment: CDR1 LNHNV and CDR2 YYDKDF (reference sequence). This CDR3 has 16 amino acids. CDR3 nucleotide sequence: TGTGCCACCAGCAGAGATCATAAGGGAGGGAACACTGAAGCTTTCTTT. Protein sequence: CATSRDHKGGNTEAFF.

The sample holds a few counts of this clone. The CDR3 here is CASSGGSEGAFYGYTF. The CDR3 region has the DNA TGTGCCAGCAGTGGTGGGAGTGAGGGGGCGTTCTATGGCTACACCTTC. The genes are TRBV6-1 and TRBJ1-2; 7 nucleotides align to TRBD1. The CDR3 consists of 16 residues. The ends lost 4 bases at V and 4 bases at J; junction bases unmatched: 12. CDR1 and CDR2 from the germline V gene are MNHNS and SASEGT.

This chain connects TRBV19 to TRBJ2-1; 9 bases line up with TRBD1. V lost 3 bases to trimming and J lost 7 bases; unmatched junction nucleotides: 7. CDR1 and CDR2 from the germline V gene are LNHDA and SQIVND (reference sequence). The CDR3 covers 15 residues. The chain's CDR3 is CASSIGQGRRNEQFF. In nucleotides, the CDR3 is TGTGCCAGTAGTATCGGACAGGGGCGAAGAAATGAGCAGTTCTTC.

The rearrangement uses TRBV2 and TRBJ1-6; a weak D match, TRBD1 (6 bases). The germline V and J ends were trimmed by 11 bases and 7 bases, with 18 bases remaining between them. The CDR3 has 14 amino acids. Germline CDR1 and CDR2: SNHLY and FYNNEI. The CDR3 reads CAGAWGQKNSPLHF. As DNA, the CDR3 is TGTGCCGGTGCGTGGGGGCAAAAAAATTCACCCCTCCACTTT.

This sequence joins TRBV27 and TRBJ2-2, with a possible D match to TRBD2 (5 bases). V dropped 2 bases and J dropped 6 bases, with 10 bases sitting between them. The CDR3 has 14 amino acids. Germline V lookup: CDR1 MNHEY, CDR2 SMNVEV (reference sequence). This CDR3 reads CASSLRGTAGELFF. As DNA, the CDR3 is TGTGCCAGCAGTTTACGGGGTACAGCCGGGGAGCTGTTTTTT.

The chain uses TRBV5-1 and TRBJ1-4; D is uncertain. Germline CDR1 reads SGHRS; CDR2 reads YFSETQ. This CDR3 comprises 14 residues. Trimming removed 1 base from V and 3 bases from J, with 7 bases in between. CDR3 protein: CASSLYGANEKLFF. For the CDR3, the DNA is TGCGCCAGCAGCTTGTATGGAGCTAATGAAAAACTGTTTTTT.

The V call is TRBV2, the J call TRBJ1-6, with a possible D match to TRBD1 (5 bases). The CDR3 sequence is 13 residues long. Per germline, CDR1 SNHLY and CDR2 FYNNEI. V lost 1 base to trimming and J lost 7 bases, with 5 bases between them. The DNA of the CDR3 is TGTGCCAGCAGTGAAGAGGGGAATTCACCCCTCCACTTT. This sequence encodes CASSEEGNSPLHF.

The chain recombines TRBV5-5 with TRBJ2-3; 8 nucleotides line up with TRBD1. With 4 bases clipped from V and 1 base from J, the junction kept 5 bases outside the gene matches. The CDR3 is 15 residues long. Per the germline V gene, CDR1 is SGHKS and CDR2 is YYEKEE (reference sequence). CDR3 protein: CASSPTGDGTDTQYF. The CDR3 DNA is TGTGCCAGCAGCCCGACAGGGGATGGCACAGATACGCAGTATTTT. The variable domain in full, with the rest retrieved from reference TRBV5-5 and TRBJ2-3, is DAGVTQSPTHLIKTRGQQVTLRCSPISGHKSVSWYQQVLGQGPQFIFQYYEKEERGRGNFPDRFSARQFPNYSSELNVNALLLGDSALYLCASSPTGDGTDTQYFGPGTRLTVL.

The chain carries TRBV6-1 and TRBJ2-2; 8 bases are shared with TRBD1. The CDR3 is made up of 15 amino acids. Germline V gene data show CDR1 as MNHNS and CDR2 as SASEGT. V lost 4 bases, J lost 4 bases, and 5 bases stayed unmatched. The CDR3 is CASSGDRYSTGELFF. The CDR3 DNA is TGTGCCAGCAGTGGGGACAGGTACAGCACCGGGGAGCTGTTTTTT.

This clone was seen only once. The chain couples TRBV15 to TRBJ1-5; no reliable D call. CDR3 length: 15 residues. V lost 1 base to trimming and J lost 4 bases, with 11 bases between them. Germline CDR1 and CDR2: LNHNV and YYDKDF (reference sequence). Here the CDR3 DNA reads TGTGCCACCAGCAGAGGTCCGGTTTTGAATCAGCCCCAGCATTTT. Encoded protein: CATSRGPVLNQPQHF.

CDR3 sequence (DNA): TGTGCCAGCGCCGGGACAGGGGCTCAGCCCCAGCATTTT. Protein product: CASAGTGAQPQHF. The V and J genes are TRBV6-5 and TRBJ1-5; 10 bases match TRBD1. Trimming removed 8 bases from V and 6 bases from J; junction bases left unmatched: 4. The CDR3 loop spans 13 amino acids. Germline lookup yields CDR1 MNHEY and CDR2 SVGAGI.

As for this clone: The identical CDR3 is also encoded by other nucleotide sequences in the sample. This chain links TRBV20-1 with TRBJ1-1; no clear D gene. The V end lost 6 bases, the J end lost 0 bases, and 5 bases lay between the germline ends. Per the germline V gene, CDR1 is DFQATT and CDR2 is SNEGSKA (reference sequence). This CDR3 is 11 amino acids long. CDR3 nucleotide sequence: TGCAGTGCCTACCTGAACACTGAAGCTTTCTTT. Amino acids: CSAYLNTEAFF.

The chain joins TRBV5-6 to TRBJ1-3; D is perhaps TRBD1 (6 bases). The CDR3 extends over 16 amino acids. The V gene's germline CDR1 is SGHDT and CDR2 YYEEEE. The V end lost 4 bases, the J end lost 0 bases, and 14 bases lay between the germline ends. The CDR3 reads CASSRPTGPSGNTIYF. The CDR3 DNA reads TGTGCCAGCAGCCGACCGACAGGACCCTCTGGAAACACCATATATTTT. The full variable domain, with the rest looked up from reference TRBV5-6 and TRBJ1-3, is DAGVTQSPTHLIKTRGQQVTLRCSPKSGHDTVSWYQQALGQGPQFIFQYYEEEERQRGNFPDRFSGHQFPNYSSELNVNALLLGDSALYLCASSRPTGPSGNTIYFGEGSWLTVV.

The chain combines TRBV6-6 with TRBJ1-2; 7 bases align to TRBD1. CDR1 is MNHNY, CDR2 SVGAGI, per germline (reference sequence). Trimming removed 2 bases from V and 7 bases from J; junction bases left unmatched: 7. The CDR3 covers 14 residues. CDR3 DNA sequence: TGTGCCAGCAGTTACACAGGGGAAGGTCGTGGCTACACCTTC. Translation gives CASSYTGEGRGYTF.

The rearrangement joins TRBV18 to TRBJ2-1; D is possibly TRBD1 (5 bases). Germline V lookup: CDR1 KGHSH, CDR2 LQKENI. V lost 2 bases and J lost 5, with 16 bases in between. The length of the CDR3 is 16 residues. This CDR3 reads CASSPIIGFRDNEQFF. CDR3 nucleotides: TGTGCCAGCTCACCAATCATAGGGTTCAGGGACAATGAGCAGTTCTTC.

The chain joins TRBV6-1 to TRBJ2-2; weak D call: TRBD1 (5 bases). The CDR3 consists of 13 residues. Germline lookup yields CDR1 MNHNS and CDR2 SASEGT. V gave up 8 bases and J gave up 2 bases, with 9 bases separating them. The CDR3 bases are TGTGCCAGCCTAACAGGAAACACCGGGGAGCTGTTTTTT. Its translation: CASLTGNTGELFF.

This chain links TRBV5-1 with TRBJ2-5, with TRBD2 matching 7 bases. V was pared by 4 bases and J by 4 bases, with 4 bases of the junction left unmatched. Germline values: CDR1 SGHRS, CDR2 YFSETQ. The CDR3 is 13 amino acids. This chain's CDR3 is CASSLGLGETQYF. As DNA, the CDR3 is TGCGCCAGCAGCCTAGGACTAGGAGAGACCCAGTACTTC. The variable domain in full, with the rest retrieved from reference TRBV5-1 and TRBJ2-5, is KAGVTQTPRYLIKTRGQQVTLSCSPISGHRSVSWYQQTPGQGLQFLFEYFSETQRNKGNFPGRFSGRQFSNSRSEMNVSTLELGDSALYLCASSLGLGETQYFGPGTRLLVL.

V gene TRBV6-1 combines with J gene TRBJ1-2; 7 bases align to TRBD1. CDR1 MNHNS and CDR2 SASEGT come from the germline V gene. Germline trimming cut 8 bases from V and 6 bases from J; bases unmatched to any gene: 12. This CDR3 contains 14 residues. The DNA of the CDR3 is TGTGCCAGCCTGGTCCCTGGACAGGTGAATGGCTACACCTTC. This translates into CASLVPGQVNGYTF.

For this clone: Mismatch with germline at one junction end may stem from a read error. The V gene is TRBV15, the J gene TRBJ2-3, with D perhaps TRBD2 (5 bases). The CDR3 has 14 amino acids. Germline V CDR1 and CDR2: LNHNV, YYDKDF (reference sequence). The CDR3 loop reads CASRMGVRADAQYF. CDR3 bases: TGTGCCTCCAGGATGGGCGTGAGGGCAGATGCGCAGTATTTT. Based on the CDR3 plus reference TRBV15 and TRBJ2-3, the full variable domain is DAMVIQNPRYQVTQFGKPVTLSCSQTLNHNVMYWYQQKSSQAPKLLFHYYDKDFNNEADTPDNFQSRRPNTSFCFLDIRSPGLGDTAMYLCASRMGVRADAQYFGPGTRLTVL.

The gene calls are TRBV11-2 and TRBJ2-1, with 9 bases that match TRBD2. There are 15 residues in the CDR3. Per germline, CDR1 SGHAT and CDR2 FQNNGV. Trimming took 5 bases from V and 2 from J; bases not matched to a gene: 4. CDR3 amino acids: CASSTSGGPYNEQFF. The CDR3, as DNA: TGTGCCAGCAGCACAAGCGGGGGGCCCTACAATGAGCAGTTCTTC.

The V call is TRBV9, the J call TRBJ2-2, with D perhaps matching TRBD1 (5 bases). This CDR3 has 14 amino acids. V was pared by 3 bases and J by 6 bases, with 12 bases between. In germline, CDR1 is SGDLS, CDR2 YYNGEE. This CDR3 reads CASSAMTVAGELFF. The CDR3 DNA reads as TGTGCCAGCAGCGCTATGACAGTAGCCGGGGAGCTGTTTTTT.

J is TRBJ1-4 and V is TRBV5-1, with a possible D match to TRBD1 (5 bases). Trimming removed 3 bases from V and 4 bases from J, with 13 bases in between. Looked up from germline, CDR1 is SGHRS and CDR2 is YFSETQ. The CDR3 sequence is 15 residues long. CDR3 sequence reads: CASSSEGAVNEKLFF. CDR3 coding DNA: TGCGCCAGCAGCTCCGAAGGGGCCGTTAATGAAAAACTGTTTTTT.

CDR3 region: CASSLGTSGYNEQFF. The CDR3 bases are TGTGCCAGCAGCTTAGGGACTAGCGGCTACAATGAGCAGTTCTTC. This chain links TRBV11-2 with TRBJ2-1, with TRBD2 matching 10 bases. V shed 1 base and J 3 bases; nucleotides not matched to a gene: 0. In germline, CDR1 is SGHAT, CDR2 FQNNGV. This CDR3 contains 15 residues.